This TCR beta chain was profiled in a study of T cell repertoires in cytomegalovirus infection. Background on the study: Public signatures in TCR beta pointed to CMV infection and matching HLA type.

To note about this clonotype: Its target is unknown.

Study conclusions and caveats: Identification of carriers of CMV plus the relevant HLA was performed using cumulative public TCR beta family frequency. Ex vivo responses were dominated by HLA-C-restricted CMV-specific TCR beta clonotypes.

CDR1 is SQVTM, CDR2 ANQGSEA, per germline. The CDR3 runs 14 residues. Unmatched junction bases numbered 3, after V lost 4 bases and J lost 1 base. TCRdb passed the reads through MiXCR, listing each CDR3 protein once. This table has hundreds of thousands of distinct CDR3 sequences, roughly 30% appearing once. The J gene is TRBJ1-1, the V gene TRBV29-1; 10 bases line up with TRBD1. The clonotype comes from a human donor in good health (CMV status not recorded). Some clones in this sample may be carry-over from other donors' samples. Sample: cultured PBMCs, taken from culture after CMV antigen stimulation. The CDR3, as DNA: TGCAGCGTTGGAGGGGACAGGGGGAACACTGAAGCTTTCTTT. Translating gives CSVGGDRGNTEAFF.